This entry lists 24 T cell receptor beta chains sequenced from one sample in a study of blood T cell repertoires in COVID-19. Repertoires were generated with immunoSEQ multiplex PCR, while TCRdb's copy carries only in-frame clones and drops some. Seen here are around 250,000 clones, 84% observed once, and the top ten hold roughly 3.6%. The sequenced sample consisted of PBMCs or T cells enriched from blood (not recorded which). The receptors originated from a man aged 50-59 years who had recovered from COVID-19.

The gene calls are TRBV7-6 and TRBJ1-1, with D possibly matching TRBD1 (5 bases). The CDR3 consists of 15 residues. V was shortened by 5 bases and J by 5 bases, with 18 bases between the two germline ends. The germline V gene encodes CDR1 SGHVS and CDR2 FNYEAQ. The CDR3 spells CASSPVGFRGTEAFF. DNA of the CDR3: TGTGCCAGCAGCCCAGTAGGATTTAGGGGTACTGAAGCTTTCTTT.

This chain uses TRBV5-1 with TRBJ2-1, with D maybe TRBD2 (6 bases). Germline values: CDR1 SGHRS, CDR2 YFSETQ. V lost 3 bases and J 0 bases, leaving 10 bases between the germline ends. The CDR3 loop spans 15 amino acids. DNA of the CDR3: TGCGCCAGCAGCTGGGACTCCAGCTCCTACAATGAGCAGTTCTTC. It codes for CASSWDSSSYNEQFF.

This chain uses TRBV2 with TRBJ2-1; the D gene is possibly TRBD2 (6 bases). This CDR3 spans 14 amino acids. V was trimmed by 4 bases and J by 7 bases, leaving 14 bases between them. Germline assignment: CDR1 SNHLY and CDR2 FYNNEI. The CDR3 loop reads CASSGFVAGNEQFF. DNA for the CDR3: TGTGCCAGCAGTGGGTTCGTCGCGGGGAATGAGCAGTTCTTC.

V and J are TRBV9 and TRBJ2-5; 8 nucleotides align to TRBD2. The V and J ends lost 2 bases and 4 bases, in that order; junction bases with no gene match: 7. The V gene's germline CDR1 is SGDLS and CDR2 YYNGEE. This CDR3 is 15 amino acids long. CDR3 sequence reads: CASSVPGGAGETQYF. The CDR3 coding sequence is TGTGCCAGCAGCGTCCCCGGGGGGGCTGGAGAGACCCAGTACTTC.

This sequence joins TRBV4-1 and TRBJ2-3; D is perhaps TRBD2 (6 bases). Germline assignment: CDR1 MGHRA and CDR2 YSYEKL. V lost 0 bases, J lost 0 bases, and 10 bases lay in between. This CDR3 spans 16 amino acids. The DNA of the CDR3 is TGCGCCAGCAGCCAAGAAGGACGGGGGAGCACAGATACGCAGTATTTT. Its protein product is CASSQEGRGSTDTQYF.

This chain's CDR3 is CASSYSPYQPQHF. Here the CDR3 DNA reads TGTGCCAGCAGTTACAGTCCTTATCAGCCCCAGCATTTT. This sequence joins TRBV12-3 or TRBV12-4 and TRBJ1-5; the D is unclear. The CDR3 extends over 13 amino acids. With 4 bases removed from V and 5 bases from J, the gap between germline ends came to 9 bases.

The rearrangement links TRBV19 to TRBJ2-2, with 8 bases that match TRBD1. CDR3 length: 16 residues. V gave up 1 base and J gave up 7 bases; unmatched junction bases: 8. Germline-derived CDR1 and CDR2 are LNHDA and SQIVND (reference sequence). The CDR3 DNA sequence: TGTGCCAGTAGTATAGCAGGGGGCGCCCGGGGCGGGGAGCTGTTTTTT. This encodes CASSIAGGARGGELFF.

This clone showed up just once. V gene TRBV5-1 combines with J gene TRBJ2-7; 7 positions agree with TRBD1. Per the germline V gene, CDR1 is SGHRS and CDR2 is YFSETQ. J gave up 3 bases and V 5 bases, and 5 bases lay outside the gene matches. This CDR3 is 13 amino acids long. The CDR3 DNA follows: TGCGCCAGCAGATGGGACAGTAACTACGAGCAGTACTTC. Its translation: CASRWDSNYEQYF.

This chain links TRBV11-2 with TRBJ2-3; 7 positions match TRBD1. The length of the CDR3 is 15 residues. V lost 5 bases and J lost 2; bases outside the gene matches: 7. Germline CDR1 reads SGHAT; CDR2 reads FQNNGV. This CDR3 reads CASSRGQIPTDTQYF. The DNA for the CDR3 is TGTGCCAGCAGCAGGGGACAGATCCCCACAGATACGCAGTATTTT. The entire variable domain, with the rest obtained from reference TRBV11-2 and TRBJ2-3, is as follows: EAGVAQSPRYKIIEKRQSVAFWCNPISGHATLYWYQQILGQGPKLLIQFQNNGVVDDSQLPKDRFSAERLKGVDSTLKIQPAKLEDSAVYLCASSRGQIPTDTQYFGPGTRLTVL.

This clone appeared once. The chain employs TRBV5-6 and TRBJ2-3, with D hard to call. CDR3 size: 11 residues. Germline V CDR1 and CDR2: SGHDT, YYEEEE. V shed 3 bases and J shed 9 bases, with 8 bases lying between them. CDR3 loop: CASSSEQTQYF. The DNA for the CDR3 is TGTGCCAGCAGCTCCGAACAGACGCAGTATTTT. Looking up the rest from reference TRBV5-6 and TRBJ2-3 gives the full variable domain: DAGVTQSPTHLIKTRGQQVTLRCSPKSGHDTVSWYQQALGQGPQFIFQYYEEEERQRGNFPDRFSGHQFPNYSSELNVNALLLGDSALYLCASSSEQTQYFGPGTRLTVL.

This clone has just one count. The V and J genes are TRBV19 and TRBJ1-1; the match to TRBD1 covers 7 bases. The CDR3 contains 12 residues. Germline values: CDR1 LNHDA, CDR2 SQIVND (reference sequence). V shed 7 bases, J shed 8 bases, and the junction held 7 bases outside the gene matches. The DNA for the CDR3 is TGTGCCAGTATTATGGGACAGTCCGAAGCTTTCTTT. Its protein is CASIMGQSEAFF.

CDR3 protein: CASSVTTGGGAEAFF. CDR3 in DNA: TGCGCCAGCAGTGTAACTACAGGTGGGGGGGCTGAAGCTTTCTTT. The chain recombines TRBV10-2 with TRBJ1-1; D perhaps matches TRBD1 (5 bases). Germline V gives CDR1 WSHSY, CDR2 SAAADI. The CDR3 has 15 residues. V was pared by 4 bases and J by 6 bases, with 18 bases between.

This clone was seen a few times. The chain employs TRBV6-5 and TRBJ1-5, with D possibly matching TRBD1 (6 bases). Germline-derived CDR1 and CDR2 are MNHEY and SVGAGI. Trimming left V 7 bases short and J 5 bases short, with 12 bases between. This CDR3 region has 13 residues. CDR3 amino acids: CASKDDRHQPQHF. For the CDR3, the DNA is TGTGCCAGCAAAGACGACAGGCATCAGCCCCAGCATTTT.

J is TRBJ1-6 and V is TRBV27, with D possibly TRBD1 on 5 matching bases. CDR1 is MNHEY, CDR2 SMNVEV, per germline (reference sequence). This CDR3 spans 17 amino acids. V shed 3 bases and J shed 3 bases, with 15 bases lying between them. The CDR3, as DNA: TGTGCCAGCAGTTTTACGCAGGGTCGTAACTATAATTCACCCCTCCACTTT. It is translated as CASSFTQGRNYNSPLHF.

J is TRBJ2-7 and V is TRBV9, with D maybe TRBD2 (5 bases). The germline CDR1 and CDR2 sequences are SGDLS and YYNGEE. Trimming took 4 bases from V and 5 from J, leaving 10 bases between them. The CDR3 loop spans 12 amino acids. The DNA for the CDR3 is TGTGCCAGCAGCCTACTCGGGGACGAGCAGTACTTC. Translation gives CASSLLGDEQYF. Full variable domain (remainder filled in from reference TRBV9 and TRBJ2-7): DSGVTQTPKHLITATGQRVTLRCSPRSGDLSVYWYQQSLDQGLQFLIQYYNGEERAKGNILERFSAQQFPDLHSELNLSSLELGDSALYFCASSLLGDEQYFGPGTRLTVT.

The gene calls are TRBV7-9 and TRBJ2-6; D call uncertain. Deletions cut 3 bases from V and 0 bases from J, with 18 bases between. CDR3 length: 19 residues. The germline CDR1 and CDR2 sequences are SEHNR and FQNEAQ (reference sequence). The CDR3 is CASSFQRVDDRSGANVLTF. The CDR3 nucleotides are TGTGCCAGCAGCTTCCAACGGGTAGATGACCGCTCTGGGGCCAACGTCCTGACTTTC.

This clone was recorded a few times. The rearrangement uses TRBV5-1 and TRBJ1-2; 7 nucleotides agree with TRBD1. This CDR3 region has 14 residues. The V and J ends lost 4 bases and 6 bases, in that order; junction bases with no gene match: 9. Per germline, CDR1 SGHRS and CDR2 YFSETQ. CDR3 region: CASSLDREVHGYTF. CDR3 in DNA: TGCGCCAGCAGCCTTGACAGGGAGGTACATGGCTACACCTTC.

The genes are TRBV19 and TRBJ2-5; no clear D. Germline CDR1 and CDR2: LNHDA and SQIVND (reference sequence). The CDR3 loop spans 13 amino acids. Trimming took off 3 bases at V and 5 bases at J, with 10 bases between the two ends. The CDR3 here is CASSMRFGETQYF. The CDR3 DNA reads as TGTGCCAGTAGTATGAGGTTCGGGGAGACCCAGTACTTC. The full variable domain, its missing parts supplied by reference TRBV19 and TRBJ2-5, is DGGITQSPKYLFRKEGQNVTLSCEQNLNHDAMYWYRQDPGQGLRLIYYSQIVNDFQKGDIAEGYSVSREKKESFPLTVTSAQKNPTAFYLCASSMRFGETQYFGPGTRLLVL.

The chain recombines TRBV6-2 or TRBV6-3 with TRBJ1-4; D gene ambiguous. Trimming pared 2 bases from V and 11 bases from J, leaving 6 bases between. This CDR3 is built from 11 residues. Germline loops: CDR1 MNHEY, CDR2 SVGEGT. In DNA form, the CDR3 reads TGTGCCAGCAGTTACATGGGCAAACTGTTTTTT. This codes for CASSYMGKLFF.

The count of this clone is one. Other DNA sequences in the same sample also yield this CDR3. The chain couples TRBV11-2 to TRBJ1-2; 9 nucleotides align to TRBD1. CDR1 and CDR2 (germline): SGHAT, FQNNGV. With V trimmed by 0 bases and J by 5 bases, 1 base remained unmatched. The length of the CDR3 is 14 residues. The CDR3 region is CASSLEDRGYGYTF. The DNA of the CDR3 is TGTGCCAGCAGCTTAGAGGACAGGGGTTATGGCTACACCTTC.

V usage is TRBV18 and J usage is TRBJ2-7; 9 nucleotides agree with TRBD1. J gave up 3 bases and V 6 bases, and 9 bases lay outside the gene matches. Germline V gives CDR1 KGHSH, CDR2 LQKENI. This CDR3 is 15 amino acids long. The chain's CDR3 is CASSLGQGRDYEQYF. DNA of the CDR3: TGTGCCAGCTCTCTGGGACAGGGCCGAGACTACGAGCAGTACTTC.

The chain links TRBV12-5 to TRBJ2-7, with TRBD2 identical over 9 bases. Germline trimming cut 0 bases from V and 0 bases from J; bases unmatched to any gene: 0. This CDR3 is built from 15 residues. Germline V gene lookup returns CDR1 LGHNT and CDR2 FRNRAP. The CDR3 coding sequence is TGTGCTAGTGGTTTGGTAGCGGGGGGCTCCTACGAGCAGTACTTC. It is translated as CASGLVAGGSYEQYF. Variable domain in full (rest from reference TRBV12-5 and TRBJ2-7): DARVTQTPRHKVTEMGQEVTMRCQPILGHNTVFWYRQTMMQGLELLAYFRNRAPLDDSGMPKDRFSAEMPDATLATLKIQPSEPRDSAVYFCASGLVAGGSYEQYFGPGTRLTVT.

The V gene is TRBV28, the J gene TRBJ1-2, with D possibly TRBD1 on 6 matching bases. CDR1 is MDHEN and CDR2 is SYDVKM in the germline V gene. This CDR3 has 12 amino acids. Here the CDR3 DNA reads TGTGCGTCCGAGGGGGTTCGGAGTGGCTACACCTTC. It specifies CASEGVRSGYTF.

This clone showed up just once. The chain couples TRBV4-2 to TRBJ2-1; 8 bases are shared with TRBD2. Germline values: CDR1 LGHNA, CDR2 YNFKEQ. The CDR3 contains 16 residues. V gave up 1 base and J gave up 9 bases; unmatched junction bases: 11. The CDR3 loop is CASSQAEAGVAGEQFF. Here the CDR3 DNA reads TGTGCCAGCAGCCAAGCAGAAGCGGGGGTTGCGGGTGAGCAGTTCTTC.